This T cell receptor (beta chain) was sequenced in a study of blood T cell repertoires in COVID-19. Overall study: The analysed material was cDNA or gDNA that came from T cells, B-cell-depleted T cells, or PBMCs.

The CDR3 is 13 amino acids. Germline V lookup: CDR1 MNHNS, CDR2 SASEGT. J lost 7 bases, V lost 2 bases, and 3 bases had no gene match. This clone has only a few counts. The repertoire was sequenced with immunoSEQ multiplex PCR; TCRdb's copy has only in-frame clones and lacks some. The data contain a few hundred thousand clones, 87% of them singletons. Cohort placement rested on clinical history that participants reported themselves. The chain links TRBV6-1 to TRBJ1-2; 8 bases map to TRBD1. Sequencing used PBMCs or T cells enriched from blood (not recorded which). This receptor was identified in a young woman who had recovered from COVID-19. The CDR3 region has the DNA TGTGCCAGCAGTGAAAGAACAGGGGGTGGCTACACCTTC. Residues: CASSERTGGGYTF.